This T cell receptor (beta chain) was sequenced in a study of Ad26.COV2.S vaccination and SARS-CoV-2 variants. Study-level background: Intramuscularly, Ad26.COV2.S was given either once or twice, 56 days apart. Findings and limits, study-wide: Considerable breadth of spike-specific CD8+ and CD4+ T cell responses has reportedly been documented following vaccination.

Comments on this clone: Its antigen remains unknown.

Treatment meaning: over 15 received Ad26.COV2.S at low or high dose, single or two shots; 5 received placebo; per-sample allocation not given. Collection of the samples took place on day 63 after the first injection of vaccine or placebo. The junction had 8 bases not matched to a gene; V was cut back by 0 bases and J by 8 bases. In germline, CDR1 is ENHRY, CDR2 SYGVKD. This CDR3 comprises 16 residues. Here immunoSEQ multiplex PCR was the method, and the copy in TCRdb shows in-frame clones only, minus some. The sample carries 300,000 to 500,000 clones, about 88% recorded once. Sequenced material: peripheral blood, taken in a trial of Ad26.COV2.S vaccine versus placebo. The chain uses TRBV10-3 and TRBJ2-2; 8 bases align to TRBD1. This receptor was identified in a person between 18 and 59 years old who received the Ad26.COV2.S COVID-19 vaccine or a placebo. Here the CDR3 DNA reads TGTGCCATCAGTGAGTCCGTAATTGGGACAGGAGGGGAGCTGTTTTTT. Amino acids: CAISESVIGTGGELFF.